These 32 T cell receptor beta chains came from one sample sequenced in a study of blood T cell repertoires in COVID-19. The assay was immunoSEQ multiplex PCR, and TCRdb's table has in-frame clones only and misses some. The table has about 120,000 clones, around 89% seen once. Sequences were obtained from peripheral blood. These receptors originate from a woman aged 55-69 years with COVID-19, enrolled during active disease.

The rearrangement links TRBV2 to TRBJ2-3; TRBD1 matches 7 bases. CDR1 is SNHLY and CDR2 is FYNNEI in the germline V gene. The V segment lost 7 bases and the J segment 2 bases; nucleotides outside the gene matches: 3. The CDR3 runs to 13 residues. In nucleotides, the CDR3 is TGTGCCAGCACCGACAGGGTCACAGATACGCAGTATTTT. This sequence encodes CASTDRVTDTQYF.

The chain has TRBV7-9 and TRBJ1-5; D unclear. The CDR3 contains 16 residues. Trimming took 1 base from V and 0 from J, leaving 10 bases between them. Germline lookup yields CDR1 SEHNR and CDR2 FQNEAQ (reference sequence). For the CDR3, the DNA is TGTGCCAGCAGCTTAGTTGGCAGAAATAGCAATCAGCCCCAGCATTTT. Residues: CASSLVGRNSNQPQHF.

The J gene is TRBJ2-5, the V gene TRBV11-2; D is ambiguous. Trimming left V 3 bases short and J 0 bases short, with 8 bases between. Germline CDR1 is SGHAT and CDR2 is FQNNGV. CDR3 size: 14 residues. The CDR3 region is CASSFWPNQETQYF. CDR3 in DNA: TGTGCCAGCAGCTTTTGGCCGAACCAAGAGACCCAGTACTTC.

V is TRBV4-2 and J is TRBJ2-6; perhaps TRBD1 as D (7 bases). Deletions cut 0 bases from V and 4 bases from J, with 13 bases between. The length of the CDR3 is 17 residues. Germline V lookup: CDR1 LGHNA, CDR2 YNFKEQ. As DNA, the CDR3 is TGTGCCAGCAGCCAAGACAGGGGGGCTCGAGGGGCCAACGTCCTGACTTTC. Its translation is CASSQDRGARGANVLTF.

The genes are TRBV27 and TRBJ2-5; weak D call: TRBD2 (6 bases). Germline V gene sequence: CDR1 MNHEY, CDR2 SMNVEV (reference sequence). V lost 6 bases, J lost 5 bases, and 22 bases lay in between. The CDR3 length is 16 residues. CDR3 DNA sequence: TGTGCCAGCAGCCACCGACGGGCGGGGCGTCAGGAGACCCAGTACTTC. Translated: CASSHRRAGRQETQYF.

This rearrangement joins TRBV9 to TRBJ2-1; 13 nucleotides align to TRBD2. The V segment lost 4 bases and the J segment 3 bases; nucleotides outside the gene matches: 10. Germline V CDR1 and CDR2: SGDLS, YYNGEE. This CDR3 has 18 amino acids. CDR3 protein: CASSLRLAGGRNYNEQFF. CDR3 sequence (DNA): TGTGCCAGCAGCCTCAGACTAGCGGGGGGCCGAAACTACAATGAGCAGTTCTTC.

This clone was recorded only once. The CDR3 nucleotides are TGTGCCAGCAGCCAAGCTTTTAATGAGCAGTTCTTC. Residues: CASSQAFNEQFF. The rearrangement joins TRBV3-1 (or the pseudogene TRBV3-2) to TRBJ2-1; D is unresolved. Germline CDR1 reads LGHDT; CDR2 reads YNNKEL (reference sequence). This CDR3 comprises 12 residues. With 1 base removed from V and 7 bases from J, the gap between germline ends came to 5 bases.

The chain is built from TRBV7-9 and TRBJ1-1; 7 positions match TRBD1. Germline trimming cut 0 bases from V and 8 bases from J; bases unmatched to any gene: 9. The germline V gene has CDR1 SEHNR and CDR2 FQNEAQ (reference sequence). The CDR3 is 15 amino acids. The CDR3 loop is CASSLARTGLAEAFF. The CDR3 coding sequence is TGTGCCAGCAGCTTAGCCCGGACAGGTTTGGCGGAAGCTTTCTTT. The whole variable domain, filled in from reference TRBV7-9 and TRBJ1-1, reads DTGVSQNPRHKITKRGQNVTFRCDPISEHNRLYWYRQTLGQGPEFLTYFQNEAQLEKSRLLSDRFSAERPKGSFSTLEIQRTEQGDSAMYLCASSLARTGLAEAFFGQGTRLTVV.

The chain uses TRBV7-9 and TRBJ2-1, with TRBD1 identical over 8 bases. Trimming removed 0 bases from V and 8 bases from J; junction bases left unmatched: 6. The CDR3 contains 15 residues. From germline, CDR1 is SEHNR and CDR2 FQNEAQ (reference sequence). CDR3 sequence reads: CASSLAQGANHEQFF. CDR3 nucleotides: TGTGCCAGCAGCTTAGCGCAGGGGGCGAACCATGAGCAGTTCTTC.

In this sample, this clone turned up once. The rearrangement links TRBV2 to TRBJ1-1, with D possibly being TRBD1 (5 bases). The length of the CDR3 is 12 residues. V was shortened by 2 bases and J by 8 bases, with 9 bases between the two germline ends. The germline V gene encodes CDR1 SNHLY and CDR2 FYNNEI. CDR3 loop: CASSESGGEAFF. For the CDR3, the DNA is TGTGCCAGCAGTGAATCGGGGGGGGAAGCTTTCTTT.

V is TRBV11-2 and J is TRBJ1-2; 7 bases fit TRBD1. The CDR3 is made up of 16 amino acids. The trim removed 2 bases at V and 7 bases at J, leaving 13 bases unmatched. The germline V gene encodes CDR1 SGHAT and CDR2 FQNNGV. The CDR3 nucleotides are TGTGCCAGCAGCTTAAGGACCGGACAGGCCAGAGGTGGCTACACCTTC. As protein: CASSLRTGQARGGYTF.

V usage is TRBV18 and J usage is TRBJ2-7; a possible D gene is TRBD1 (6 bases). In germline, CDR1 is KGHSH, CDR2 LQKENI. This CDR3 contains 12 residues. Trimming stripped 3 bases from V and 4 bases from J, with 7 bases between. The CDR3 bases are TGTGCCAGCTCACCTACAGGGTACGAGCAGTACTTC. Encoded protein: CASSPTGYEQYF.

The chain recombines TRBV2 with TRBJ1-3, with TRBD1 matching over 7 bases. The CDR3 consists of 15 residues. In germline, CDR1 is SNHLY, CDR2 FYNNEI. Germline trimming cut 6 bases from V and 6 bases from J; bases unmatched to any gene: 11. DNA for the CDR3: TGTGCCAGCAGGGACCCTTCCGGGACAGCAAACACCATATATTTT. Translated: CASRDPSGTANTIYF.

The V and J genes are TRBV11-3 and TRBJ1-1; the D gene is possibly TRBD1 (6 bases). Trimming pared 3 bases from V and 1 base from J, leaving 9 bases between. The V gene's germline CDR1 is SGHNT and CDR2 YENEEA. The length of the CDR3 is 14 residues. This chain's CDR3 is CASSFSGENTEAFF. The CDR3 nucleotides are TGTGCCAGCAGCTTTTCAGGGGAGAACACTGAAGCTTTCTTT.

This chain connects TRBV10-3 to TRBJ1-6; 9 bases are a match to TRBD1. This CDR3 is 14 amino acids long. Per the germline V gene, CDR1 is ENHRY and CDR2 is SYGVKD. Losses at the gene ends were 6 bases for V and 9 bases for J; bases not matched to a gene: 6. CDR3 DNA sequence: TGTGCCATCAGCGAGGACAGGGGTGGTTCACCCCTCCACTTT. Encoded protein: CAISEDRGGSPLHF.

The chain carries TRBV6-6 and TRBJ1-2; D gene unclear. Looked up from germline, CDR1 is MNHNY and CDR2 is SVGAGI (reference sequence). V lost 7 bases to trimming and J lost 0 bases, with 15 bases between them. The CDR3 length is 15 residues. The DNA for the CDR3 is TGTGCCAGCATTCATCTAAGCGGTACTAACTATGGCTACACCTTC. It encodes CASIHLSGTNYGYTF.

The rearrangement links TRBV19 to TRBJ1-1, with a tentative D call TRBD1 (6 bases). There are 16 residues in the CDR3. The germline V gene encodes CDR1 LNHDA and CDR2 SQIVND (reference sequence). V was shortened by 3 bases and J by 3 bases, with 17 bases between the two germline ends. The CDR3 DNA is TGTGCCAGTAGTATCGCGGCAGGGGCTGCGGACACTGAAGCTTTCTTT. Encoded protein: CASSIAAGAADTEAFF. The whole variable domain, remainder taken from reference TRBV19 and TRBJ1-1, is DGGITQSPKYLFRKEGQNVTLSCEQNLNHDAMYWYRQDPGQGLRLIYYSQIVNDFQKGDIAEGYSVSREKKESFPLTVTSAQKNPTAFYLCASSIAAGAADTEAFFGQGTRLTVV.

The chain has TRBV6-5 and TRBJ1-5; D is ambiguous. CDR3 length: 14 residues. V lost 6 bases, J lost 2 bases, and 11 bases lay in between. Germline CDR1 and CDR2: MNHEY and SVGAGI. The CDR3 is CASRSPGGNQPQHF. Here the CDR3 DNA reads TGTGCCAGCAGGTCTCCGGGAGGCAATCAGCCCCAGCATTTT.

This chain connects TRBV5-1 to TRBJ2-6, with D perhaps TRBD1 (8 bases). V gave up 4 bases and J gave up 0 bases, with 17 bases separating them. Germline CDR1 is SGHRS and CDR2 is YFSETQ. The CDR3 runs to 18 residues. The CDR3: CASSTRGRGRSGANVLTF. In DNA form, the CDR3 reads TGCGCCAGCAGCACCAGGGGGCGGGGGCGCTCTGGGGCCAACGTCCTGACTTTC.

The chain carries TRBV7-3 and TRBJ2-1; 8 bases map to TRBD1. V lost 5 bases, J lost 4 bases, and 4 bases stayed unmatched. The CDR3 has 14 amino acids. The germline V gene has CDR1 SGHTA and CDR2 FQGTGA. The CDR3 protein is CASSQGQAYNEQFF. CDR3 sequence (DNA): TGTGCCAGCAGCCAGGGACAGGCTTACAATGAGCAGTTCTTC.

The chain couples TRBV7-2 to TRBJ2-7, with a tentative D call TRBD1 (6 bases). There are 15 residues in the CDR3. V was clipped by 5 bases and J by 3 bases, with 17 bases between them. Germline values: CDR1 SGHTA, CDR2 FQGNSA. As DNA, the CDR3 is TGTGCCAGCAGCATCTTCCCGGGACAAATCTACGAGCAGTACTTC. The encoded protein is CASSIFPGQIYEQYF. The full variable domain, its missing parts supplied by reference TRBV7-2 and TRBJ2-7, is GAGVSQSPSNKVTEKGKDVELRCDPISGHTALYWYRQSLGQGLEFLIYFQGNSAPDKSGLPSDRFSAERTGGSVSTLTIQRTQQEDSAVYLCASSIFPGQIYEQYFGPGTRLTVT.

The chain has TRBV7-9 and TRBJ1-3; D is undetermined. Trimming shortened V by 4 bases and J by 7 bases, and 5 bases separated the two germline ends. Germline loops: CDR1 SEHNR, CDR2 FQNEAQ (reference sequence). The CDR3 covers 11 residues. The CDR3 spells CASSSENTIYF. The CDR3 nucleotides are TGTGCCAGCAGCTCCGAGAACACCATATATTTT.

The rearrangement uses TRBV7-2 and TRBJ2-3, with 7 bases identical to TRBD1. The CDR3 has 15 residues. Trimming took 3 bases from V and 0 from J; bases not matched to a gene: 3. Germline V gene sequence: CDR1 SGHTA, CDR2 FQGNSA. The CDR3 DNA follows: TGTGCCAGCAGCTTCCAGACAGGGAGCACAGATACGCAGTATTTT. Protein: CASSFQTGSTDTQYF.

The V and J genes are TRBV19 and TRBJ2-1; 7 bases are shared with TRBD2. Per germline, CDR1 LNHDA and CDR2 SQIVND (reference sequence). The length of the CDR3 is 15 residues. V shed 4 bases, J shed 2 bases, and the junction held 5 bases outside the gene matches. CDR3 protein: CASSSGGGAYNEQFF. As DNA, the CDR3 is TGTGCCAGTAGTAGCGGCGGGGGTGCCTACAATGAGCAGTTCTTC.

This clone was recorded once. The rearrangement uses TRBV7-9 and TRBJ2-7; possible D gene TRBD2, 6 bases. Germline V gene data show CDR1 as SEHNR and CDR2 as FQNEAQ (reference sequence). This CDR3 has 16 amino acids. V shed 2 bases and J shed 3 bases, with 17 bases lying between them. CDR3 DNA sequence: TGTGCCAGCAGCTTAAATACGGTGGGAGGTGGCTACGAGCAGTACTTC. Translated, it gives CASSLNTVGGGYEQYF.

The gene calls are TRBV5-1 and TRBJ2-7; the D is unclear. CDR1 is SGHRS and CDR2 is YFSETQ in the germline V gene. CDR3 length: 13 residues. The V gene lost 4 bases and the J gene lost 3 bases, with 11 bases spanning the gap. This CDR3 is CASSRDTFYEQYF. The CDR3 bases are TGCGCCAGCAGCCGTGACACCTTCTACGAGCAGTACTTC.

The chain uses TRBV29-1 and TRBJ1-1; the match to TRBD1 covers 7 bases. Germline V gene sequence: CDR1 SQVTM, CDR2 ANQGSEA. Germline trimming cut 7 bases from V and 6 bases from J; bases unmatched to any gene: 11. The CDR3 spans 13 residues. The chain's CDR3 is CSGATGPIAEAFF. The CDR3 bases are TGCAGCGGGGCGACAGGGCCTATCGCTGAAGCTTTCTTT.

The chain is built from TRBV19 and TRBJ2-7; 9 positions match TRBD2. Germline assignment: CDR1 LNHDA and CDR2 SQIVND (reference sequence). The CDR3 covers 15 residues. V gave up 3 bases and J gave up 5 bases; unmatched junction bases: 8. The CDR3, as DNA: TGTGCCAGTAGTATCGGGCGGGGGGGCGTCCACGAGCAGTACTTC. Protein sequence: CASSIGRGGVHEQYF.

This chain uses TRBV27 with TRBJ1-6; the D gene is possibly TRBD1 (5 bases). Germline V gene lookup returns CDR1 MNHEY and CDR2 SMNVEV (reference sequence). The CDR3 extends over 13 amino acids. Between the trimmed V and J ends, which lost 3 bases and 10 bases, there was a span of 10 bases. The CDR3 protein is CASSFQGASPLHF. The CDR3, as DNA: TGTGCCAGCAGTTTTCAGGGCGCGTCACCCCTCCACTTT.

The chain couples TRBV7-9 to TRBJ1-4; D remains ambiguous. The CDR3 covers 15 residues. The V and J ends lost 2 bases and 6 bases respectively, with 13 bases between them. The germline V gene has CDR1 SEHNR and CDR2 FQNEAQ (reference sequence). The CDR3 loop reads CASSLSGRRDEKLFF. The DNA of the CDR3 is TGTGCCAGCAGCTTATCGGGCAGGAGGGATGAAAAACTGTTTTTT.

The chain employs TRBV15 and TRBJ2-7; no clear D. The V end lost 0 bases, the J end lost 6 bases, and 9 bases lay between the germline ends. Looked up from germline, CDR1 is LNHNV and CDR2 is YYDKDF (reference sequence). The CDR3 is 13 residues long. The CDR3 loop is CATSRDGAVEQYF. Written as DNA, the CDR3 is TGTGCCACCAGCAGAGACGGCGCGGTCGAGCAGTACTTC.

This sequence joins TRBV9 and TRBJ2-5, with 8 bases lining up with TRBD2. Germline CDR1 SGDLS, CDR2 YYNGEE. Trimming cost V 4 bases and J 0 bases; bases outside gene matches: 11. The CDR3 totals 17 residues. The CDR3 DNA reads as TGTGCCAGCAGCCCGGGGGCTGCGGGGGGACACCAAGAGACCCAGTACTTC. Protein sequence: CASSPGAAGGHQETQYF.